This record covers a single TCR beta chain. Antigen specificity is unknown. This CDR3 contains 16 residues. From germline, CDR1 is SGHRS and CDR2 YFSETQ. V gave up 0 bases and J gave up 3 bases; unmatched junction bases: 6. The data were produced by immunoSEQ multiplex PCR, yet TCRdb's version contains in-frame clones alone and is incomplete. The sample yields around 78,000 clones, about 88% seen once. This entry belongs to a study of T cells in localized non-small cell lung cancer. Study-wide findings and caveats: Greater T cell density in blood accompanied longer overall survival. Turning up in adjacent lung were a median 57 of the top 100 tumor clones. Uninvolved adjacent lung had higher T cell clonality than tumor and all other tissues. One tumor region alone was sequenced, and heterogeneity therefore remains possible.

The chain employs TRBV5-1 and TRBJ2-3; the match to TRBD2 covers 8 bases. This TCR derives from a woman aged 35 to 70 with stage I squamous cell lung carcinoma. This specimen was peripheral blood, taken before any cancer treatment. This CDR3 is CASSLGGGGRTDTQYF. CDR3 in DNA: TGCGCCAGCAGCTTGGGTGGCGGGGGGAGGACAGATACGCAGTATTTT.